This T cell receptor beta chain was sequenced during a study of control samples from healthy donors and cancer patients. In this sample, this clone turned up a few times. Profiling relied on immunoSEQ multiplex PCR, and the TCRdb table lists in-frame clones only, not all of them. Of about 94,000 clones detected, about nine tenths appear once; the ten largest clones hold less than 4.5%. From germline, CDR1 is SGHNT and CDR2 YYREEE (reference sequence). There are 15 residues in the CDR3. The V segment lost 3 bases and the J segment 1 base; nucleotides outside the gene matches: 4. The clonotype was recovered from a woman aged 18-29 years in good health. Sequencing was done on a sample of blood. The chain combines TRBV5-4 with TRBJ1-2; TRBD1 aligns across 9 bases. The CDR3 protein is CASSSRTGDNYGYTF. CDR3 coding DNA: TGTGCCAGCAGCTCAAGGACAGGGGATAACTATGGCTACACCTTC.